A selection of T cell receptor beta chains follows, all from one sample in a study of T-cell reconstitution after alpha-beta-depleted transplantation in children. TCRdb processed the PCR reads anew with MiXCR; each CDR3 protein has one entry. The sample holds 75,000 to 80,000 distinct CDR3 sequences; 15% to 20% are singletons and the top ten take roughly half. The starting material was PBMCs, mostly from graft donor cells, obtained 360 days after TCRalphabeta/CD19-depleted stem cell transplant. The receptors come from a male patient aged 2 to 10 who had a stem cell transplant for acute lymphoblastic leukemia, so the T cells may come from the graft donor. CDR3s include the opening cysteine and the closing phenylalanine or tryptophan. Fields, in order: V gene, J gene, D gene, clone size, CDR3 protein, CDR3 DNA. D genes are given only for firm matches. Not all rows give a size; the values are once, few, many and, for expanded clones, a class.

V gene: TRBV29-1; J gene: TRBJ2-5; D gene: NA; clone size: few; CDR3 protein: CSVGVIQETQYF; CDR3 DNA: TGCAGCGTTGGAGTAATTCAAGAGACCCAGTACTTC
V gene: TRBV7-6; J gene: TRBJ2-7; D gene: NA; clone size: NA; CDR3 protein: CASSLDRGSYEQYF; CDR3 DNA: TGTGCCAGCAGCTTAGATCGGGGGTCCTACGAGCAGTACTTC
V gene: TRBV12-3/TRBV12-4; J gene: TRBJ2-1; D gene: TRBD1; clone size: few; CDR3 protein: CASSTPPGQGAYNEQFF; CDR3 DNA: TGTGCCAGCAGTACTCCACCGGGACAGGGGGCTTACAATGAGCAGTTCTTC
V gene: TRBV5-6; J gene: TRBJ2-5; D gene: TRBD2; clone size: NA; CDR3 protein: CASSSGTSAYQETQYF; CDR3 DNA: TGTGCCAGCAGCTCGGGGACTAGCGCGTACCAAGAGACCCAGTACTTC
V gene: TRBV20-1; J gene: TRBJ1-3; D gene: NA; clone size: many; CDR3 protein: CSGLNWAGNTIYF; CDR3 DNA: TGCAGTGGACTAAACTGGGCTGGAAACACCATATATTTT
V gene: TRBV24-1; J gene: TRBJ2-7; D gene: NA; clone size: many; CDR3 protein: CATSPGQMFYEQYF; CDR3 DNA: TGTGCCACCAGTCCCGGACAAATGTTCTACGAGCAGTACTTC
V gene: TRBV5-1; J gene: TRBJ2-5; D gene: NA; clone size: many; CDR3 protein: CASSSQETQYF; CDR3 DNA: TGCGCCAGCAGCTCTCAAGAGACCCAGTACTTC
V gene: TRBV12-3/TRBV12-4; J gene: TRBJ1-4; D gene: TRBD1; clone size: few; CDR3 protein: CASSPTGGSTNEKLFF; CDR3 DNA: TGTGCCAGCAGTCCGACAGGGGGTTCGACTAATGAAAAACTGTTTTTT
V gene: TRBV20-1; J gene: TRBJ2-1; D gene: NA; clone size: few; CDR3 protein: CSARDARGYNEQFF; CDR3 DNA: TGCAGTGCTAGAGATGCCCGGGGCTACAATGAGCAGTTCTTC
V gene: TRBV6-5; J gene: TRBJ2-5; D gene: TRBD1; clone size: few; CDR3 protein: CASSYRGQVGTQYF; CDR3 DNA: TGTGCCAGCAGTTACAGGGGGCAAGTTGGGACCCAGTACTTC
V gene: TRBV12-3/TRBV12-4; J gene: TRBJ2-7; D gene: NA; clone size: NA; CDR3 protein: CASSLRARRGYEQYF; CDR3 DNA: TGTGCCAGCAGTTTGCGGGCTAGAAGGGGCTACGAGCAGTACTTC
V gene: TRBV5-1; J gene: TRBJ2-3; D gene: TRBD2; clone size: NA; CDR3 protein: CASTWGGKYTDTQYF; CDR3 DNA: TGCGCCAGCACTTGGGGGGGAAAGTACACAGATACGCAGTATTTT
V gene: TRBV11-3; J gene: TRBJ2-7; D gene: NA; clone size: NA; CDR3 protein: CASSLSLGYEQYF; CDR3 DNA: TGTGCCAGCAGCTTAAGTTTGGGATACGAGCAGTACTTC
V gene: TRBV5-1; J gene: TRBJ2-7; D gene: NA; clone size: many; CDR3 protein: CASSFTVSSYEQYF; CDR3 DNA: TGCGCCAGCAGCTTCACGGTCTCCTCCTACGAGCAGTACTTC
V gene: TRBV6-1; J gene: TRBJ2-3; D gene: TRBD2; clone size: NA; CDR3 protein: CASSRGLAASTDTQYF; CDR3 DNA: TGTGCCAGCAGTCGCGGACTAGCGGCGAGCACAGATACGCAGTATTTT
V gene: TRBV27; J gene: TRBJ2-7; D gene: NA; clone size: NA; CDR3 protein: CASSFRGRSYEQYF; CDR3 DNA: TGTGCCAGCAGTTTTCGGGGACGGTCCTACGAGCAGTACTTC
V gene: TRBV10-3; J gene: TRBJ2-2; D gene: TRBD1; clone size: NA; CDR3 protein: CATMTGDTGELFF; CDR3 DNA: TGTGCCACGATGACAGGGGACACCGGGGAGCTGTTTTTT
V gene: TRBV13; J gene: TRBJ2-2; D gene: NA; clone size: many; CDR3 protein: CASSFLQVHGTGELFF; CDR3 DNA: TGTGCCAGCAGCTTCCTACAGGTGCATGGGACCGGGGAGCTGTTTTTT
V gene: TRBV30; J gene: TRBJ2-1; D gene: NA; clone size: NA; CDR3 protein: CAWSVTEYNEQFF; CDR3 DNA: TGTGCCTGGAGTGTGACCGAATACAATGAGCAGTTCTTC
V gene: TRBV6-1; J gene: TRBJ2-1; D gene: TRBD2; clone size: NA; CDR3 protein: CASSLTSGRNIYNEQFF; CDR3 DNA: TGTGCCAGCAGCCTGACTAGCGGGAGAAATATTTACAATGAGCAGTTCTTC
V gene: TRBV7-8; J gene: TRBJ2-2; D gene: TRBD2; clone size: NA; CDR3 protein: CASSLTRLAGTNTGELFF; CDR3 DNA: TGTGCCAGCAGCTTAACCAGACTAGCGGGAACCAACACCGGGGAGCTGTTTTTT
V gene: TRBV6-1; J gene: TRBJ2-1; D gene: NA; clone size: NA; CDR3 protein: CASSALQGSYNEQFF; CDR3 DNA: TGTGCCAGCAGTGCCCTGCAGGGGTCCTACAATGAGCAGTTCTTC
V gene: TRBV6-6; J gene: TRBJ1-1; D gene: NA; clone size: few; CDR3 protein: CASSFQPGAEAFF; CDR3 DNA: TGTGCCAGCAGTTTCCAGCCTGGGGCTGAAGCTTTCTTT
V gene: TRBV7-6; J gene: TRBJ2-3; D gene: NA; clone size: NA; CDR3 protein: CASSPPGPDTQYF; CDR3 DNA: TGTGCCAGCAGCCCGCCCGGCCCAGATACGCAGTATTTT
V gene: TRBV12-3/TRBV12-4; J gene: TRBJ2-7; D gene: NA; clone size: NA; CDR3 protein: CASSFKLYGSYEQYF; CDR3 DNA: TGTGCCAGCAGTTTCAAACTTTATGGCTCCTACGAGCAGTACTTC
V gene: TRBV13; J gene: TRBJ2-1; D gene: TRBD2; clone size: NA; CDR3 protein: CASSPGLAGVLSYNEQFF; CDR3 DNA: TGTGCCAGCAGCCCAGGACTAGCGGGAGTTCTCTCCTACAATGAGCAGTTCTTC
V gene: TRBV19; J gene: TRBJ2-3; D gene: TRBD2; clone size: NA; CDR3 protein: CASSTGRLAGEADTQYF; CDR3 DNA: TGTGCCAGTAGTACCGGAAGACTAGCGGGAGAGGCAGATACGCAGTATTTT
V gene: TRBV15; J gene: TRBJ2-2; D gene: NA; clone size: NA; CDR3 protein: CATSRDRFSGGRTGELFF; CDR3 DNA: TGTGCCACCAGCAGAGATCGATTCTCCGGGGGGCGAACCGGGGAGCTGTTTTTT
V gene: TRBV7-9; J gene: TRBJ2-1; D gene: NA; clone size: NA; CDR3 protein: CASSFNEQFF; CDR3 DNA: TGTGCCAGCAGCTTCAATGAGCAGTTCTTC
V gene: TRBV5-1; J gene: TRBJ2-7; D gene: TRBD2; clone size: few; CDR3 protein: CASSSRDYSYEQYF; CDR3 DNA: TGCGCCAGCAGCTCCCGGGACTACTCCTACGAGCAGTACTTC
V gene: TRBV12-3/TRBV12-4; J gene: TRBJ2-1; D gene: TRBD2; clone size: NA; CDR3 protein: CASSYSGTSIQQFF; CDR3 DNA: TGTGCCAGCAGTTATTCCGGGACTAGCATCCAGCAGTTCTTC
V gene: TRBV11-2; J gene: TRBJ1-6; D gene: NA; clone size: few; CDR3 protein: CASSLVRGRNSPLHF; CDR3 DNA: TGTGCCAGCAGCTTAGTCAGGGGCCGGAATTCACCCCTCCACTTT
V gene: TRBV12-3/TRBV12-4; J gene: TRBJ1-2; D gene: NA; clone size: few; CDR3 protein: CASSRRTAGYTF; CDR3 DNA: TGTGCCAGCAGTCGGAGGACAGCTGGCTACACCTTC
V gene: TRBV30; J gene: TRBJ2-3; D gene: NA; clone size: NA; CDR3 protein: CAWSWRKLTDTQYF; CDR3 DNA: TGTGCCTGGTCCTGGCGGAAGCTCACAGATACGCAGTATTTT
V gene: TRBV7-8; J gene: TRBJ2-5; D gene: NA; clone size: NA; CDR3 protein: CASSLARIQETQYF; CDR3 DNA: TGTGCCAGCAGCTTAGCCCGGATTCAAGAGACCCAGTACTTC
V gene: TRBV20-1; J gene: TRBJ2-5; D gene: TRBD1; clone size: NA; CDR3 protein: CSARVPGGGQETQYF; CDR3 DNA: TGCAGTGCTAGAGTCCCAGGGGGCGGTCAAGAGACCCAGTACTTC
V gene: TRBV4-1; J gene: TRBJ2-3; D gene: TRBD2; clone size: NA; CDR3 protein: CASSPPDWGLAGGTTDTQYF; CDR3 DNA: TGCGCCAGCAGCCCCCCGGACTGGGGACTAGCGGGAGGAACCACAGATACGCAGTATTTT
V gene: TRBV5-1; J gene: TRBJ1-2; D gene: NA; clone size: few; CDR3 protein: CASSLFGIYGYTF; CDR3 DNA: TGCGCCAGCAGCTTGTTCGGCATCTATGGCTACACCTTC
V gene: TRBV20-1; J gene: TRBJ1-2; D gene: NA; clone size: NA; CDR3 protein: CSARLGRGYYGYTF; CDR3 DNA: TGCAGTGCTAGATTGGGCAGGGGTTACTATGGCTACACCTTC
V gene: TRBV5-1; J gene: TRBJ2-5; D gene: TRBD1; clone size: NA; CDR3 protein: CASSLAVKGRGRSSQETQYF; CDR3 DNA: TGCGCCAGCAGCTTGGCGGTAAAGGGCAGGGGGCGAAGTTCTCAAGAGACCCAGTACTTC
V gene: TRBV19; J gene: TRBJ1-1; D gene: NA; clone size: few; CDR3 protein: CASSTFGFREGSGTEAFF; CDR3 DNA: TGTGCCAGTAGTACGTTCGGCTTTCGGGAGGGAAGTGGCACTGAAGCTTTCTTT
V gene: TRBV7-9; J gene: TRBJ2-7; D gene: NA; clone size: once; CDR3 protein: CASSLTAGRSYEQYF; CDR3 DNA: TGTGCCAGCAGCTTAACAGCGGGCCGGTCCTACGAGCAGTACTTC
V gene: TRBV5-1; J gene: TRBJ2-3; D gene: TRBD2; clone size: NA; CDR3 protein: CASSLLAGEADTQYF; CDR3 DNA: TGCGCCAGCAGCTTACTAGCGGGAGAGGCAGATACGCAGTATTTT
V gene: TRBV7-9; J gene: TRBJ1-1; D gene: NA; clone size: many; CDR3 protein: CASSDMGQMNTEAFF; CDR3 DNA: TGTGCCAGCAGCGATATGGGACAAATGAACACTGAAGCTTTCTTT
V gene: TRBV7-9; J gene: TRBJ2-3; D gene: NA; clone size: NA; CDR3 protein: CASSLAETSTDTQYF; CDR3 DNA: TGTGCCAGCAGCTTAGCGGAAACTAGCACAGATACGCAGTATTTT
V gene: TRBV6-5; J gene: TRBJ2-3; D gene: NA; clone size: NA; CDR3 protein: CASSYGGLATSTDTQYF; CDR3 DNA: TGTGCCAGCAGTTACGGGGGTCTAGCGACTAGCACAGATACGCAGTATTTT
V gene: TRBV29-1; J gene: TRBJ2-7; D gene: NA; clone size: NA; CDR3 protein: CSVTPGGYEQYF; CDR3 DNA: TGCAGCGTCACGCCAGGTGGCTACGAGCAGTACTTC
V gene: TRBV14; J gene: TRBJ2-3; D gene: TRBD2; clone size: many; CDR3 protein: CASSRGLEDTQYF; CDR3 DNA: TGTGCCAGCAGCCGAGGACTAGAAGATACGCAGTATTTT
V gene: TRBV5-6; J gene: TRBJ2-1; D gene: NA; clone size: NA; CDR3 protein: CASATRVEQFF; CDR3 DNA: TGTGCCAGCGCGACAAGGGTTGAGCAGTTCTTC